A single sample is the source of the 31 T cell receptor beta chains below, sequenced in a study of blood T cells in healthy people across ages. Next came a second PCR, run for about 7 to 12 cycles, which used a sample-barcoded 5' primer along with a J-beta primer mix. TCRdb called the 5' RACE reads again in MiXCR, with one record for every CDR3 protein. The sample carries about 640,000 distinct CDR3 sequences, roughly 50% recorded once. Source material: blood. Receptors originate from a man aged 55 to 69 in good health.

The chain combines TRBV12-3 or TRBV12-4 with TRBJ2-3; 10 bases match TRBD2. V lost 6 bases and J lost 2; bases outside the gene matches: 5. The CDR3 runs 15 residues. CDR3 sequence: CASRSSGRYTDTQYF. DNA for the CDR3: TGTGCCAGCAGGAGTAGCGGGAGGTACACAGATACGCAGTATTTT.

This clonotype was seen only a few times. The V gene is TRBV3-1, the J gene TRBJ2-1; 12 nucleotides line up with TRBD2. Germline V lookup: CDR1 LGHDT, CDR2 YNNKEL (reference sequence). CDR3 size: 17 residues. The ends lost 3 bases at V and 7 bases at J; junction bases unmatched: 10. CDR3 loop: CASSQDSSGGARNEQFF. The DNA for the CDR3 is TGTGCCAGCAGCCAGGATTCTAGCGGGGGGGCAAGGAATGAGCAGTTCTTC.

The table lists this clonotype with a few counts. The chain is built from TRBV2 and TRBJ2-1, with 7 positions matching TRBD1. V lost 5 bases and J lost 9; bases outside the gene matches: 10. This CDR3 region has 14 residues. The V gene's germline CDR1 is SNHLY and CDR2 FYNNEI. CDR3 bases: TGTGCCAGCAGTCAACAGGGGTTAGGCACTGAGCAGTTCTTC. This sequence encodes CASSQQGLGTEQFF.

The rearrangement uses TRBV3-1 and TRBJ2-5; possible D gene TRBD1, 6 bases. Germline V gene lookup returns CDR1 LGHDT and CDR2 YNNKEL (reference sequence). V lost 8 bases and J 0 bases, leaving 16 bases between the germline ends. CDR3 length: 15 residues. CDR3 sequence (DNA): TGTGCCAGCGCGGAAGGGGACACGTACCAAGAGACCCAGTACTTC. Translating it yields CASAEGDTYQETQYF.

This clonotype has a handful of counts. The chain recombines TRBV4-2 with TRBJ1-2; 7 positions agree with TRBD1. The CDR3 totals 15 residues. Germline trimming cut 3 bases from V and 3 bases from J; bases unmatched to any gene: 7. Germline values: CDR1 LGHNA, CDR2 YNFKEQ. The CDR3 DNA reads TGTGCCAGCAGCCACGTCGGGCAGGGGGACTATGGCTACACCTTC. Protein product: CASSHVGQGDYGYTF.

CDR3 sequence (DNA): TGTGCCAGCAGTGGAGGGACTAGCGGGAGGCGAGAGACCCAGTACTTC. Translating it yields CASSGGTSGRRETQYF. The chain combines TRBV6-2 or TRBV6-3 with TRBJ2-5; 15 bases align to TRBD2. The trim removed 5 bases at V and 4 bases at J, leaving 5 bases unmatched. The CDR3 has 16 amino acids. CDR1 MNHEY and CDR2 SVGEGT come from the germline V gene.

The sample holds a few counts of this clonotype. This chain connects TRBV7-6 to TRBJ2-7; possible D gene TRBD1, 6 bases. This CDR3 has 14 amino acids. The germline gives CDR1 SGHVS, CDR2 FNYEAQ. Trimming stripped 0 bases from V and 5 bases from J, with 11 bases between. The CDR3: CASSLAIGGHEQYF. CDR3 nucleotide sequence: TGTGCCAGCAGCTTAGCGATTGGGGGCCACGAGCAGTACTTC.

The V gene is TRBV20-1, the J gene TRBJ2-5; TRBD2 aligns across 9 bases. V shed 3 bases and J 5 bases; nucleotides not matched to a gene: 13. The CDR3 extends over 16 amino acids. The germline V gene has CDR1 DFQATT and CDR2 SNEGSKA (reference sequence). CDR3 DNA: TGCAGTGCTAGTGTTAGGGCGGGGGGGCATCTCGAGACCCAGTACTTC. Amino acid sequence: CSASVRAGGHLETQYF.

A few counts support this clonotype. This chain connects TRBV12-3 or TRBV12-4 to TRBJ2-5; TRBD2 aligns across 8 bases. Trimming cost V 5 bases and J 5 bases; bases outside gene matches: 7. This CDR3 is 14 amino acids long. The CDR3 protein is CASSAGTSGETQYF. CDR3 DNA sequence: TGTGCCAGCAGTGCTGGGACTAGTGGCGAGACCCAGTACTTC.

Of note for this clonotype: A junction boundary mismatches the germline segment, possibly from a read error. CDR3 region: CSSSRGRATEFF. The CDR3 DNA follows: TGTTCCAGTAGCCGAGGCCGGGCCACCGAGTTCTTC. The chain combines TRBV7-9 with TRBJ2-1; D is ambiguous. Germline CDR1 is SEHNR and CDR2 is FQNEAQ (reference sequence). This CDR3 comprises 12 residues.

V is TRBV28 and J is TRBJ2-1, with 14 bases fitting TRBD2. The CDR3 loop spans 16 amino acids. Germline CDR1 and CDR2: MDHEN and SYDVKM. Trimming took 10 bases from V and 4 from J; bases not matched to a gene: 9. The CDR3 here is CAIKTSGGAHYNEQFF. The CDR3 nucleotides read TGTGCCATCAAGACTAGCGGGGGGGCCCATTACAATGAGCAGTTCTTC.

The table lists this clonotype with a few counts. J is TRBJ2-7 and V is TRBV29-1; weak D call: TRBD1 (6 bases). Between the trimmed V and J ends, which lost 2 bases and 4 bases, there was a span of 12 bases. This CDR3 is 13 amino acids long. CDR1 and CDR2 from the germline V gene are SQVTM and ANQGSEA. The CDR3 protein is CSVETGWDYEQYF. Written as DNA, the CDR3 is TGCAGCGTTGAAACAGGGTGGGATTACGAGCAGTACTTC.

As DNA, the CDR3 is TGTGCCAGCAGTTTGGACAGGGGGGCATGGGGGCGAAGGACAGATACGCAGTATTTT. Translation gives CASSLDRGAWGRRTDTQYF. The V call is TRBV12-3 or TRBV12-4, the J call TRBJ2-3; TRBD1 agrees at 10 bases. The trim removed 3 bases at V and 3 bases at J, leaving 15 bases unmatched. This CDR3 spans 19 amino acids.

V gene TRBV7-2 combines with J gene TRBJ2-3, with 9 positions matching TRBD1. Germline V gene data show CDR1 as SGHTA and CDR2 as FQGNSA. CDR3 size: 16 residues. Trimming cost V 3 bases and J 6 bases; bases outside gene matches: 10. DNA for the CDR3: TGTGCCAGCAGCTTGTGGGACAGGGCGTATTCGGATACGCAGTATTTT. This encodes CASSLWDRAYSDTQYF.

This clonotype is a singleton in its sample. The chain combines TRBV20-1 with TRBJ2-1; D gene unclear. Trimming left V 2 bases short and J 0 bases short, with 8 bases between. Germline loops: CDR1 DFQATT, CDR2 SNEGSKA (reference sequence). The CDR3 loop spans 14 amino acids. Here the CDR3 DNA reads TGCAGTGCTAGACGGCAGAGCTCCTACAATGAGCAGTTCTTC. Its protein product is CSARRQSSYNEQFF.

CDR3 sequence reads: CASSLGGLRSGEAFF. CDR3 nucleotide sequence: TGTGCCAGCAGCTTAGGAGGCCTCCGGTCGGGTGAAGCTTTCTTT. The genes are TRBV13 and TRBJ1-1; D not certain. Germline CDR1 and CDR2: PRHDT and FYEKMQ (reference sequence). The CDR3 is 15 amino acids. The ends were cut back, 0 bases at V and 7 bases at J, with 15 bases in the middle.

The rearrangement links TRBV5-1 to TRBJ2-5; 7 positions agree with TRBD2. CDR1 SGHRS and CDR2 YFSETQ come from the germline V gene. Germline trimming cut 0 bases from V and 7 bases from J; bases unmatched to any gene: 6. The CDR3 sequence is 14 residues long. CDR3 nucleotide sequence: TGCGCCAGCAGCTTGGAGAGCGGGGTGGGGACCCAGTACTTC. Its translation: CASSLESGVGTQYF.

In nucleotides, the CDR3 is TGTGCCAGCAGAAGACTAGCGGGGGGCCCTAGACAAGAGACCCAGTACTTC. It is translated as CASRRLAGGPRQETQYF. The J gene is TRBJ2-4, the V gene TRBV6-1, with 13 bases matching TRBD2. The DNA matches TRBJ2-5 better at its end, which makes the J call doubtful. CDR1 MNHNS and CDR2 SASEGT come from the germline V gene. This CDR3 contains 17 residues.

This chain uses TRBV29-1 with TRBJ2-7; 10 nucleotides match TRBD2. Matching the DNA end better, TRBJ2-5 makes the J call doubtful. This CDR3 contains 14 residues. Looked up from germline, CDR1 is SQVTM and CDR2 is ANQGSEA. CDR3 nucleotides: TGCAGCGCAACGGGACTAGCGTCGGGAGAGACCCAGTACTTC. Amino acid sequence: CSATGLASGETQYF.

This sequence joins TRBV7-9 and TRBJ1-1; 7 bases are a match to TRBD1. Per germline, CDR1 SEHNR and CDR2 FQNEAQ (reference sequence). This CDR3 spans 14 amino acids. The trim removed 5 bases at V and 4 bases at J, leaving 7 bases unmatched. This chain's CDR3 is CASSPTTGITEAFF. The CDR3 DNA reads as TGTGCCAGCAGCCCCACGACAGGGATCACTGAAGCTTTCTTT. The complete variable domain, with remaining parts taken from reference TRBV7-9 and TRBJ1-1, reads DTGVSQNPRHKITKRGQNVTFRCDPISEHNRLYWYRQTLGQGPEFLTYFQNEAQLEKSRLLSDRFSAERPKGSFSTLEIQRTEQGDSAMYLCASSPTTGITEAFFGQGTRLTVV.

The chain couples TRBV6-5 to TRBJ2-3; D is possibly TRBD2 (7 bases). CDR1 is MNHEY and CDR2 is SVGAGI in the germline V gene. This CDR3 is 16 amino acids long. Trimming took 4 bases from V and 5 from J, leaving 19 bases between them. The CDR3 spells CASSSSPAGAVDTQYF. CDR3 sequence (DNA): TGTGCCAGCAGTTCATCGCCGGCGGGGGCGGTAGATACGCAGTATTTT.

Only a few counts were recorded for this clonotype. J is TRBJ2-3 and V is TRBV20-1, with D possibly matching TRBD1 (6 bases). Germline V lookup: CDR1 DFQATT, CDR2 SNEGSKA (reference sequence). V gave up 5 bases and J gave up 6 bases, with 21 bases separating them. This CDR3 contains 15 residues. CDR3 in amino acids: CSAFSPGQSPDTQYF. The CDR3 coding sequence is TGCAGTGCTTTTTCCCCAGGACAGTCCCCTGATACGCAGTATTTT.

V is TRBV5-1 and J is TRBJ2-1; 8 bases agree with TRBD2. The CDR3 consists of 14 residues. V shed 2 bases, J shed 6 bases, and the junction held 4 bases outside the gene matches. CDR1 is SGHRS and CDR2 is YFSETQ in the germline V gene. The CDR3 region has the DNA TGCGCCAGCAGCTTCGGGGGGGCGCCCAATGAGCAGTTCTTC. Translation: CASSFGGAPNEQFF.

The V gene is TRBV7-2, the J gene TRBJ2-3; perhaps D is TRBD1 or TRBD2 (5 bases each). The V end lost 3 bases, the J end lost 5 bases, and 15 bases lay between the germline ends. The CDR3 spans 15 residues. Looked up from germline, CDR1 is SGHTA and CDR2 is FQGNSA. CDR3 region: CASSFYLAGLDTQYF. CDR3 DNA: TGTGCCAGCAGCTTCTATCTAGCAGGGCTAGATACGCAGTATTTT.

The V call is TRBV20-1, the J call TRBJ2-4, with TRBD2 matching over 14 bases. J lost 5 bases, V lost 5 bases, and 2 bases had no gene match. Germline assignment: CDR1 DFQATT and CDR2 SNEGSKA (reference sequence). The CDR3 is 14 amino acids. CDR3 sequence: CSAGTSGSENIQYF. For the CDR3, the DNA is TGCAGTGCTGGGACTAGCGGGAGTGAAAACATTCAGTACTTC.

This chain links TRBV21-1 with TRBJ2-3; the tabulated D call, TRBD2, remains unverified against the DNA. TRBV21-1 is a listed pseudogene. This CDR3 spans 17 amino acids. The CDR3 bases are TGTGCCAGCAGCAAAGCCACCCGACTAGCGGGCGAACATACGCAGTATTTT. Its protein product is CASSKATRLAGEHTQYF.

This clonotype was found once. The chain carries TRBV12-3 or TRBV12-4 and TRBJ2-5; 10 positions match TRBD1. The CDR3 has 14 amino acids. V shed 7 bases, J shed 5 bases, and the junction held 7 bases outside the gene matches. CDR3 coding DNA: TGTGCCAGCACCGTGACAGGGGGCGGGGAGACCCAGTACTTC. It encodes CASTVTGGGETQYF.

CDR3 nucleotide sequence: TGTGCCAGCAGTGACCCCTGGGGGACCACCTACGAGCAGTACTTC. Its protein is CASSDPWGTTYEQYF. The rearrangement uses TRBV6-1 and TRBJ2-7, with D perhaps assigned TRBD1 or TRBD2 (5 bases each). Trimming stripped 3 bases from V and 2 bases from J, with 14 bases between. Germline V gene lookup returns CDR1 MNHNS and CDR2 SASEGT. The CDR3 has 15 residues.

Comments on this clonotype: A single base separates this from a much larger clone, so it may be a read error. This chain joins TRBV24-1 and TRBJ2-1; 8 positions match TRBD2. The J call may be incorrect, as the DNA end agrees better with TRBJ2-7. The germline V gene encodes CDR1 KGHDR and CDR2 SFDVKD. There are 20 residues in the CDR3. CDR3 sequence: CATSGSLLRGAASSYNEQYF. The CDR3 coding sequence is TGTGCCACCAGTGGCTCGTTGTTGCGGGGGGCCGCGAGCTCCTACAATGAGCAGTACTTC.

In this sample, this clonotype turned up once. CDR3 in amino acids: CASSDRVDTEAFF. The CDR3 nucleotides are TGTGCCAGCAGTGACAGGGTGGACACTGAAGCTTTCTTT. This rearrangement joins TRBV6-6 to TRBJ1-1; TRBD1 aligns across 7 bases. V shed 5 bases, J shed 3 bases, and the junction held 3 bases outside the gene matches. CDR3 length: 13 residues. CDR1 MNHNY and CDR2 SVGAGI come from the germline V gene (reference sequence).

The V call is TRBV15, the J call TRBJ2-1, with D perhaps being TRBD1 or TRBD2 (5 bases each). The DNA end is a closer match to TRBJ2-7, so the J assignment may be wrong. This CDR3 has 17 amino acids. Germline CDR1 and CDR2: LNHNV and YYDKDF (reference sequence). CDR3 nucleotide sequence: TGTGCCACCAGCAGAAGCATGGGACGCCTCACCTACAATGAGCAGTACTTC. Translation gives CATSRSMGRLTYNEQYF.